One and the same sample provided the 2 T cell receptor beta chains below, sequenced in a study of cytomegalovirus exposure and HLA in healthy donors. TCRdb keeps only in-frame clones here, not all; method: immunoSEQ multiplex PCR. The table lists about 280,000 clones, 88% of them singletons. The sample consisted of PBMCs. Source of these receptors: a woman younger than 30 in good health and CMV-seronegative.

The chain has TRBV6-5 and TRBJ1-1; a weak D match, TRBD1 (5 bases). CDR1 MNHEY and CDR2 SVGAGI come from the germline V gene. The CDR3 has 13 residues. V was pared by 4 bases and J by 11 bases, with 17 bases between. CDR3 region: CASSFGGAGRAFF. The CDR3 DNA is TGTGCCAGCAGTTTTGGAGGGGCCGGGAGGGCTTTCTTT.

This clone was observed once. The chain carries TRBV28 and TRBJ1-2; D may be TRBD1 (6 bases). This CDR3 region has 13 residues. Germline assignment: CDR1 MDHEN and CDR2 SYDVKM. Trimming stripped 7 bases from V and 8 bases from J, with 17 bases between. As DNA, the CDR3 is TGTGCCAGCACCTACGAGGGACATCGGGGCTACACCTTC. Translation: CASTYEGHRGYTF.